This entry concerns a single TCR beta chain. The antigen remains undetermined. This sample is part of a study of vaccination effects on CD4 cells after COVID-19. Findings and limits, study-wide: Marked clonal contraction was seen late after vaccination (in both infection- and vaccine-induced clones).

TCRdb keeps only in-frame clones here, not all; method: immunoSEQ multiplex PCR. This table has about 24,000 clones, 76% appearing once. CDR1 SGHRS and CDR2 YFSETQ come from the germline V gene. The V gene lost 0 bases and the J gene lost 0 bases, with 8 bases spanning the gap. The CDR3 is made up of 15 amino acids. Using viral peptide pools, the ViraFEST assay grew out antigen-specific CD4+ T cells prior to sequencing. Following an approximately eleven-day culture, CD4+ T cells were purified. Each vaccine recipient was nucleocapsid antibody negative and had no prior SARS-CoV-2 infection. Wells containing 1.5 million to 2.5 million PBMC each were cultured with roughly 10 IU/ml IL-2 and approximately 10 ug/ml peptides. Cultures had half their medium replaced with IL-2 medium on days 3 and 7.

This TCR was recovered from a human donor who received a COVID-19 vaccine. This rearrangement joins TRBV5-1 to TRBJ2-3; D is ambiguous. Source: CD4+ T cells from PBMCs cultured with HCoV-NL63 spike peptides, taken before COVID-19 vaccination. The CDR3 region is CASSLGDTSTDTQYF. CDR3 DNA: TGCGCCAGCAGCTTGGGGGATACTAGCACAGATACGCAGTATTTT.